These T cell receptor beta chains were read from a single sample in a study of blood T cell repertoires in COVID-19. The assay was immunoSEQ multiplex PCR, and TCRdb's table has in-frame clones only and misses some. Of 200,000 to 250,000 clones in the sample, about 87% were seen once. What was sequenced was peripheral blood. The receptors here all came from a man between 65 and 85 years old with acute or convalescent COVID-19. Each CDR3 is given with its conserved first and last residue. The D gene is left open where the match is weak. Only part of the rows carry a size: once, few, many, or a class if the clone is expanded.

CDR3 protein: CASSRDRGYNEQFF
CDR3 DNA: TGTGCCAGCAGCCGGGACAGGGGGTACAATGAGCAGTTCTTC
V gene: TRBV2
clone size: NA
J gene: TRBJ2-1
D gene: TRBD1
CDR3 length: 14

CDR3 protein: CASSVGTGEYGYTF
CDR3 DNA: TGTGCCAGCAGCGTAGGGACAGGGGAATATGGCTACACCTTC
V gene: TRBV9
clone size: NA
J gene: TRBJ1-2
D gene: TRBD1
CDR3 length: 14

CDR3 protein: CASSPQRHLREKLFF
CDR3 DNA: TGTGCCAGTAGTCCTCAACGACACCTCCGCGAAAAACTGTTTTTT
V gene: TRBV19
clone size: NA
J gene: TRBJ1-4
D gene: NA
CDR3 length: 15

CDR3 protein: CASGERGTSGSSYEQYF
CDR3 DNA: TGTGCCAGTGGCGAGAGAGGGACTAGCGGGAGCTCCTACGAGCAGTACTTC
V gene: TRBV19
clone size: NA
J gene: TRBJ2-7
D gene: TRBD2
CDR3 length: 17

CDR3 protein: CASGLGQGALETQYF
CDR3 DNA: TGTGCTAGTGGTTTGGGACAGGGGGCGCTGGAGACCCAGTACTTC
V gene: TRBV12-5
clone size: NA
J gene: TRBJ2-5
D gene: TRBD1
CDR3 length: 15

CDR3 protein: CASSLEHFGTENYGYTF
CDR3 DNA: TGCGCCAGCAGCCTAGAGCACTTTGGGACAGAAAACTATGGCTACACCTTC
V gene: TRBV4-1
clone size: NA
J gene: TRBJ1-2
D gene: TRBD1
CDR3 length: 17

CDR3 protein: CASSNTPGLASTDTQYF
CDR3 DNA: TGCGCCAGCAGCAACACCCCGGGACTAGCTAGCACAGATACGCAGTATTTT
V gene: TRBV5-1
clone size: NA
J gene: TRBJ2-3
D gene: TRBD2
CDR3 length: 17

CDR3 protein: CASRPGQGKNIQYF
CDR3 DNA: TGTGCCAGCAGGCCGGGACAGGGGAAAAACATTCAGTACTTC
V gene: TRBV27
clone size: NA
J gene: TRBJ2-4
D gene: TRBD1
CDR3 length: 14

CDR3 protein: CIAQDVDTQYF
CDR3 DNA: TGCATAGCGCAGGACGTAGATACGCAGTATTTT
V gene: TRBV20-1
clone size: NA
J gene: TRBJ2-3
D gene: NA
CDR3 length: 11

CDR3 protein: CASSRGGEQPQHF
CDR3 DNA: TGTGCCAGCAGTAGGGGAGGGGAGCAGCCCCAGCATTTT
V gene: TRBV6-5
clone size: NA
J gene: TRBJ1-5
D gene: NA
CDR3 length: 13

CDR3 protein: CASQPSGANTGELFF
CDR3 DNA: TGTGCCAGCCAGCCTAGCGGGGCGAACACCGGGGAGCTGTTTTTT
V gene: TRBV6-5
clone size: NA
J gene: TRBJ2-2
D gene: TRBD2
CDR3 length: 15

CDR3 protein: CASSFRTGEAFF
CDR3 DNA: TGTGCCAGCAGTTTTAGGACAGGTGAAGCTTTCTTT
V gene: TRBV28
clone size: NA
J gene: TRBJ1-1
D gene: TRBD1
CDR3 length: 12

CDR3 protein: CASSFPLLGQGEYEQYF
CDR3 DNA: TGTGCCAGCAGTTTTCCTCTCCTAGGACAGGGGGAATACGAGCAGTACTTC
V gene: TRBV28
clone size: NA
J gene: TRBJ2-7
D gene: TRBD1
CDR3 length: 17

CDR3 protein: CASSVHRTGELFF
CDR3 DNA: TGTGCCAGCAGCGTACATCGCACCGGGGAGCTGTTTTTT
V gene: TRBV6-5
clone size: NA
J gene: TRBJ2-2
D gene: NA
CDR3 length: 13

CDR3 protein: CASSYLRVNTEAFF
CDR3 DNA: TGTGCCAGCAGTTACCTCCGGGTGAACACTGAAGCTTTCTTT
V gene: TRBV6-2/TRBV6-3
clone size: NA
J gene: TRBJ1-1
D gene: NA
CDR3 length: 14

CDR3 protein: CASSRQNTGELFF
CDR3 DNA: TGCGCCAGCAGCCGACAGAACACCGGGGAGCTGTTTTTT
V gene: TRBV5-1
clone size: NA
J gene: TRBJ2-2
D gene: NA
CDR3 length: 13

CDR3 protein: CASTVGRGGNTEAFF
CDR3 DNA: TGTGCCAGCACCGTAGGGAGGGGTGGGAACACTGAAGCTTTCTTT
V gene: TRBV21-1
clone size: NA
J gene: TRBJ1-1
D gene: NA
CDR3 length: 15

CDR3 protein: CAWSRPGLRKPQHF
CDR3 DNA: TGTGCCTGGAGTCGGCCAGGGCTTAGGAAGCCCCAGCATTTT
V gene: TRBV30
clone size: once
J gene: TRBJ1-5
D gene: NA
CDR3 length: 14

CDR3 protein: CSGHRGQETQYF
CDR3 DNA: TGCAGCGGCCACAGGGGCCAAGAGACCCAGTACTTC
V gene: TRBV29-1
clone size: NA
J gene: TRBJ2-5
D gene: TRBD1
CDR3 length: 12

CDR3 protein: CAISGGGRTGNYGYTF
CDR3 DNA: TGTGCCATCAGTGGAGGGGGCAGGACGGGTAACTATGGCTACACCTTC
V gene: TRBV10-3
clone size: once
J gene: TRBJ1-2
D gene: TRBD1
CDR3 length: 16

CDR3 protein: CASSPLQGIDFKSIQYF
CDR3 DNA: TGTGCCAGTAGTCCCCTACAGGGGATTGACTTTAAGAGCATTCAGTACTTC
V gene: TRBV19
clone size: NA
J gene: TRBJ2-4
D gene: TRBD1
CDR3 length: 17

CDR3 protein: CASSPDRSRQPQHF
CDR3 DNA: TGTGCCAGCAGCCCCGACAGGTCTCGTCAGCCCCAGCATTTT
V gene: TRBV27
clone size: NA
J gene: TRBJ1-5
D gene: NA
CDR3 length: 14

CDR3 protein: CASGRGGSNEQFF
CDR3 DNA: TGTGCCAGCGGAAGGGGCGGGAGCAATGAGCAGTTCTTC
V gene: TRBV28
clone size: NA
J gene: TRBJ2-1
D gene: TRBD2
CDR3 length: 13

CDR3 protein: CASSPLSYEQYF
CDR3 DNA: TGTGCCAGCAGTCCCCTCTCCTACGAGCAGTACTTC
V gene: TRBV6-2/TRBV6-3
clone size: NA
J gene: TRBJ2-7
D gene: NA
CDR3 length: 12

CDR3 protein: CASSQVGSGANVLTF
CDR3 DNA: TGTGCCAGCAGCCAAGTCGGCTCTGGGGCCAACGTCCTGACTTTC
V gene: TRBV3-1/TRBV3-2
clone size: once
J gene: TRBJ2-6
D gene: NA
CDR3 length: 15

CDR3 protein: CASSFAGEADEQFF
CDR3 DNA: TGTGCCAGCAGTTTCGCGGGAGAGGCGGATGAGCAGTTCTTC
V gene: TRBV6-2/TRBV6-3
clone size: few
J gene: TRBJ2-1
D gene: TRBD2
CDR3 length: 14

CDR3 protein: CASSSHASGRGNNEQFF
CDR3 DNA: TGTGCCAGCAGCTCCCACGCTAGCGGGAGGGGCAACAATGAGCAGTTCTTC
V gene: TRBV5-5
clone size: NA
J gene: TRBJ2-1
D gene: TRBD2
CDR3 length: 17

CDR3 protein: CASSLERLAGADEQYF
CDR3 DNA: TGTGCCAGCAGCTTAGAGCGGCTAGCGGGAGCTGACGAGCAGTACTTC
V gene: TRBV7-6
clone size: NA
J gene: TRBJ2-7
D gene: TRBD2
CDR3 length: 16

CDR3 protein: CASSIVLAWSGPQHF
CDR3 DNA: TGTGCCAGTAGTATAGTGTTGGCGTGGTCGGGGCCCCAGCATTTT
V gene: TRBV19
clone size: NA
J gene: TRBJ1-5
D gene: NA
CDR3 length: 15

CDR3 protein: CASSYGTGGTEAFF
CDR3 DNA: TGTGCCAGCAGTTACGGGACAGGGGGAACTGAAGCTTTCTTT
V gene: TRBV6-5
clone size: NA
J gene: TRBJ1-1
D gene: TRBD1
CDR3 length: 14

CDR3 protein: CASSQNGGLGQPQHF
CDR3 DNA: TGTGCCAGCAGCCAGAATGGAGGGCTCGGTCAGCCCCAGCATTTT
V gene: TRBV7-9
clone size: NA
J gene: TRBJ1-5
D gene: NA
CDR3 length: 15

CDR3 protein: CASSLLGGLTYEQYF
CDR3 DNA: TGTGCCAGCAGCTTATTAGGGGGACTAACCTACGAGCAGTACTTC
V gene: TRBV7-2
clone size: NA
J gene: TRBJ2-7
D gene: NA
CDR3 length: 15

CDR3 protein: CASSDQRAGAYNEQFF
CDR3 DNA: TGTGCCAGCAGTGACCAAAGAGCGGGAGCCTACAATGAGCAGTTCTTC
V gene: TRBV9
clone size: NA
J gene: TRBJ2-1
D gene: TRBD2
CDR3 length: 16

CDR3 protein: CASSLGRAWETQYF
CDR3 DNA: TGTGCCAGCAGCTTGGGGAGGGCCTGGGAGACCCAGTACTTC
V gene: TRBV5-6
clone size: NA
J gene: TRBJ2-5
D gene: NA
CDR3 length: 14

CDR3 protein: CAINSGGAYEQYF
CDR3 DNA: TGTGCCATCAACTCCGGGGGTGCCTACGAGCAGTACTTC
V gene: TRBV10-3
clone size: NA
J gene: TRBJ2-7
D gene: NA
CDR3 length: 13

CDR3 protein: CATSSTSTGNTIYF
CDR3 DNA: TGTGCCACCAGCAGTACATCAACCGGAAACACCATATATTTT
V gene: TRBV15
clone size: NA
J gene: TRBJ1-3
D gene: NA
CDR3 length: 14

CDR3 protein: CASSQTKPGYNEQFF
CDR3 DNA: TGTGCCAGCAGCCAGACCAAACCGGGGTACAATGAGCAGTTCTTC
V gene: TRBV3-1/TRBV3-2
clone size: NA
J gene: TRBJ2-1
D gene: NA
CDR3 length: 15

CDR3 protein: CASSSGGAPIYGYTF
CDR3 DNA: TGTGCCAGCTCTAGCGGTGGGGCACCGATCTATGGCTACACCTTC
V gene: TRBV18
clone size: NA
J gene: TRBJ1-2
D gene: NA
CDR3 length: 15

CDR3 protein: CASSLSLSGQGEAFF
CDR3 DNA: TGTGCCAGCAGCTTATCGTTATCGGGACAGGGTGAAGCTTTCTTT
V gene: TRBV11-1
clone size: NA
J gene: TRBJ1-1
D gene: TRBD1
CDR3 length: 15

CDR3 protein: CASSPWTGESGNTIYF
CDR3 DNA: TGTGCCAGCTCACCCTGGACAGGGGAGTCTGGAAACACCATATATTTT
V gene: TRBV18
clone size: NA
J gene: TRBJ1-3
D gene: TRBD1
CDR3 length: 16

CDR3 protein: CASSNRVETQYF
CDR3 DNA: TGTGCCAGTAGTAACAGGGTGGAGACCCAGTACTTC
V gene: TRBV19
clone size: NA
J gene: TRBJ2-5
D gene: NA
CDR3 length: 12

CDR3 protein: CASSPGLAGVEVNSEQFF
CDR3 DNA: TGTGCCAGCTCACCAGGACTAGCGGGAGTTGAAGTTAATAGTGAGCAGTTCTTC
V gene: TRBV18
clone size: NA
J gene: TRBJ2-1
D gene: TRBD2
CDR3 length: 18

CDR3 protein: CASSLGQGIEAKNIQYF
CDR3 DNA: TGTGCCAGCAGCCTGGGACAGGGGATAGAGGCCAAAAACATTCAGTACTTC
V gene: TRBV14
clone size: NA
J gene: TRBJ2-4
D gene: TRBD1
CDR3 length: 17

CDR3 protein: CASSIVRTGGNEKLFF
CDR3 DNA: TGTGCCAGTAGTATAGTCCGGACAGGCGGAAATGAAAAACTGTTTTTT
V gene: TRBV19
clone size: few
J gene: TRBJ1-4
D gene: TRBD1
CDR3 length: 16

CDR3 protein: CASWPGTGGIGDQETQYF
CDR3 DNA: TGTGCCAGCTGGCCAGGGACAGGGGGCATAGGGGACCAAGAGACCCAGTACTTC
V gene: TRBV27
clone size: NA
J gene: TRBJ2-5
D gene: TRBD1
CDR3 length: 18

CDR3 protein: CASRLEVGGRYEQYF
CDR3 DNA: TGTGCCAGCAGGCTAGAGGTGGGAGGGCGTTACGAGCAGTACTTC
V gene: TRBV27
clone size: NA
J gene: TRBJ2-7
D gene: TRBD2
CDR3 length: 15

CDR3 protein: CASSQISVNQPQHF
CDR3 DNA: TGTGCCAGCAGCCAAATCAGTGTCAATCAGCCCCAGCATTTT
V gene: TRBV6-2/TRBV6-3
clone size: NA
J gene: TRBJ1-5
D gene: NA
CDR3 length: 14

CDR3 protein: CASSSRDRRFSGELFF
CDR3 DNA: TGCGCCAGCAGCTCCCGGGACAGGCGGTTCTCCGGGGAGCTGTTTTTT
V gene: TRBV5-1
clone size: NA
J gene: TRBJ2-2
D gene: TRBD1
CDR3 length: 16

CDR3 protein: CARIASAPGPRNNNEQFF
CDR3 DNA: TGTGCCAGAATCGCCTCCGCCCCTGGGCCAAGAAATAACAATGAGCAGTTCTTC
V gene: TRBV5-3
clone size: NA
J gene: TRBJ2-1
D gene: NA
CDR3 length: 18

CDR3 protein: CASSWQDMGYTF
CDR3 DNA: TGTGCCAGCAGTTGGCAGGACATGGGCTACACCTTC
V gene: TRBV28
clone size: few
J gene: TRBJ1-2
D gene: NA
CDR3 length: 12

CDR3 protein: CASSLATKLAGGYEQYF
CDR3 DNA: TGCGCCAGCAGCTTGGCTACGAAACTAGCGGGAGGCTACGAGCAGTACTTC
V gene: TRBV5-1
clone size: NA
J gene: TRBJ2-7
D gene: TRBD2
CDR3 length: 17

CDR3 protein: CASMPQAGVNYNEQFF
CDR3 DNA: TGTGCCAGCATGCCACAAGCGGGAGTCAACTACAATGAGCAGTTCTTC
V gene: TRBV7-2
clone size: NA
J gene: TRBJ2-1
D gene: TRBD2
CDR3 length: 16

CDR3 protein: CASSYPGQGTAETQYF
CDR3 DNA: TGTGCCAGCAGTTATCCGGGACAGGGAACAGCAGAGACCCAGTACTTC
V gene: TRBV6-2/TRBV6-3
clone size: NA
J gene: TRBJ2-5
D gene: TRBD1
CDR3 length: 16

CDR3 protein: CASSLTAYEQYF
CDR3 DNA: TGTGCCAGCAGTTTAACAGCTTACGAGCAGTACTTC
V gene: TRBV28
clone size: NA
J gene: TRBJ2-7
D gene: NA
CDR3 length: 12

CDR3 protein: CASSPGQGANSGYTF
CDR3 DNA: TGTGCCAGTAGTCCGGGACAGGGGGCGAATAGCGGCTACACCTTC
V gene: TRBV19
clone size: NA
J gene: TRBJ1-2
D gene: TRBD1
CDR3 length: 15

CDR3 protein: CASSPGTRSTELFF
CDR3 DNA: TGTGCCAGCTCACCTGGGACACGGAGTACGGAACTGTTTTTT
V gene: TRBV18
clone size: NA
J gene: TRBJ1-4
D gene: NA
CDR3 length: 14

CDR3 protein: CASSLSRRTRDEQYF
CDR3 DNA: TGTGCCAGCAGCTTGAGTAGGCGAACTCGGGACGAGCAGTACTTC
V gene: TRBV5-5
clone size: NA
J gene: TRBJ2-7
D gene: NA
CDR3 length: 15

CDR3 protein: CASSEYAGGFISGANVLTF
CDR3 DNA: TGTGCCAGCAGTGAATACGCGGGAGGGTTCATCTCTGGGGCCAACGTCCTGACTTTC
V gene: TRBV6-1
clone size: NA
J gene: TRBJ2-6
D gene: TRBD2
CDR3 length: 19

CDR3 protein: CASSLGQGGYGYTF
CDR3 DNA: TGTGCCAGCAGTTTAGGGCAGGGAGGCTATGGCTACACCTTC
V gene: TRBV27
clone size: NA
J gene: TRBJ1-2
D gene: NA
CDR3 length: 14

CDR3 protein: CASTPSANTEAFF
CDR3 DNA: TGTGCCAGCACTCCCAGCGCTAACACTGAAGCTTTCTTT
V gene: TRBV25-1
clone size: NA
J gene: TRBJ1-1
D gene: NA
CDR3 length: 13